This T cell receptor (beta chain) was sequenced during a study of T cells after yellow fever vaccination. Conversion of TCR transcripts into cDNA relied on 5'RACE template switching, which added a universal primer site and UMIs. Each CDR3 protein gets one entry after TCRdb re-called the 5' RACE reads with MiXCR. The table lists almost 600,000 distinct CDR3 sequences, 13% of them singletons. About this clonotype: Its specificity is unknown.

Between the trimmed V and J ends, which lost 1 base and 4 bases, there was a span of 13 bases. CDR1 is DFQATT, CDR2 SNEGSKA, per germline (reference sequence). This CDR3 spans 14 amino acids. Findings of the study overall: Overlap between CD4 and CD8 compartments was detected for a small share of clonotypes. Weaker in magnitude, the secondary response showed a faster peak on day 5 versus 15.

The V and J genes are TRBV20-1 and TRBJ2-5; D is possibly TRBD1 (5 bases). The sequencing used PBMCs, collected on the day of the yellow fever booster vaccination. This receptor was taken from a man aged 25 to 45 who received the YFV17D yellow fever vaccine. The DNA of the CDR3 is TGCAGTGCTAGAGCATTAGGGGCTGTAGAGACCCAGTACTTC. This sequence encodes CSARALGAVETQYF.